The clone carrying this T cell receptor (beta chain) has only a few counts. Per the germline V gene, CDR1 is SGHVS and CDR2 is FQNEAQ. Germline trimming cut 4 bases from V and 8 bases from J; bases unmatched to any gene: 13. The CDR3 has 15 amino acids. Per the original data handling: Nucleated cell number was recorded as an estimate derived from reference gene primer amplification. Sequenced by immunoSEQ multiplex PCR; TCRdb stores in-frame clones only, minus some. V and J calls and clone size are as listed in that table; D and trimming were resolved from the DNA. Here the sample spans some 140,000 clones, 84% being singletons. This sample stems from a study of blood T cell repertoires in COVID-19. Study context: COVID-19 samples from acute and convalescent phases originated in the United States, Italy and Spain.

The sample taken for sequencing was peripheral blood. This TCR was recovered from a human donor in a cohort sampled during active COVID-19. The chain links TRBV7-8 to TRBJ1-2; TRBD1 aligns across 7 bases. This chain's CDR3 is CASSSRTGPGEGYTF. Here the CDR3 DNA reads TGTGCCAGCAGCTCTAGGACAGGCCCCGGGGAGGGCTACACCTTC.